Presented here are 18 T cell receptor beta chains from one specimen sequenced in a study of molecular identifiers for immune sequencing clone quantification. TCRdb called the PCR reads again in MiXCR, with one record for every CDR3 protein. This repertoire shows over 90,000 distinct CDR3 sequences, less than 35% found once; its top ten account for roughly 9.3%. What was sequenced was naive CD8+ T cells from blood, with Jurkat cell RNA spiked in. Subset noted: FACS-sorted CD8+CD4-CCR7+CD45RA+ naive T cells. The receptors shown here come from a human donor in good health. Some libraries in this study had Jurkat cell RNA spiked in.

The chain employs TRBV29-1 and TRBJ1-3; D might be TRBD1 (6 bases). There are 14 residues in the CDR3. Germline V gene sequence: CDR1 SQVTM, CDR2 ANQGSEA. Trimming left V 7 bases short and J 0 bases short, with 13 bases between. The DNA of the CDR3 is TGCAGCGCCCGAACAGGGTACTCTGGAAACACCATATATTTT. The encoded protein is CSARTGYSGNTIYF.

The V and J genes are TRBV7-6 and TRBJ2-7, with D possibly matching TRBD2 (6 bases). The CDR3 loop spans 14 amino acids. Germline V gene sequence: CDR1 SGHVS, CDR2 FNYEAQ. V was trimmed by 5 bases and J by 2 bases, leaving 13 bases between them. The CDR3 loop is CASSRYGGAYEQYF. The CDR3 DNA follows: TGTGCCAGCAGCCGCTACGGCGGGGCCTACGAGCAGTACTTC.

As regards this clonotype: One end of the junction does not line up with germline, which may come from a read error. This chain uses TRBV6-2 or TRBV6-3 with TRBJ2-1; TRBD1 might be the D (6 bases). The CDR3 spans 17 residues. CDR1 and CDR2 from the germline V gene are MNHEY and SVGEGT. The CDR3 reads CASNSPRQASSYNAQFF. The CDR3 DNA follows: TGTGCCAGCAACAGCCCTCGACAGGCTAGCTCCTACAATGCGCAGTTCTTC.

This clonotype was seen many times. The rearrangement links TRBV29-1 to TRBJ1-1, with unresolved D. The CDR3 totals 15 residues. The germline CDR1 and CDR2 sequences are SQVTM and ANQGSEA. Between the trimmed V and J ends, which lost 5 bases and 0 bases, there was a span of 16 bases. The CDR3 nucleotides read TGCAGCGTTCCCTTTGGAGACATTTTGAACACTGAAGCTTTCTTT. It specifies CSVPFGDILNTEAFF. The variable domain in full, completed from reference TRBV29-1 and TRBJ1-1, reads SAVISQKPSRDICQRGTSLTIQCQVDSQVTMMFWYRQQPGQSLTLIATANQGSEATYESGFVIDKFPISRPNLTFSTLTVSNMSPEDSSIYLCSVPFGDILNTEAFFGQGTRLTVV.

In this sample, this clonotype turned up many times. The gene calls are TRBV28 and TRBJ2-5; TRBD1 matches at 8 bases. CDR1 is MDHEN and CDR2 is SYDVKM in the germline V gene. The CDR3 contains 15 residues. The ends lost 2 bases at V and 11 bases at J; junction bases unmatched: 13. The CDR3 DNA reads TGTGCCAGCAGTTTACGGGGGACAGGAGTACGAAGGCAGTACTTC. It encodes CASSLRGTGVRRQYF. The entire variable domain, with the rest obtained from reference TRBV28 and TRBJ2-5, is as follows: DVKVTQSSRYLVKRTGEKVFLECVQDMDHENMFWYRQDPGLGLRLIYFSYDVKMKEKGDIPEGYSVSREKKERFSLILESASTNQTSMYLCASSLRGTGVRRQYFGPGTRLLVL.

To note about this clonotype: A read error is the likely source, as a far larger clone sits one nucleotide away. This chain connects TRBV5-1 to TRBJ2-3; D is unclear. Germline-derived CDR1 and CDR2 are SGHRS and YFSETQ. The CDR3 contains 11 residues. The CDR3 protein is CASSLGDTQNF. Here the CDR3 DNA reads TGCGCCAGCAGCTTGGGGGATACGCAGAATTTT. Together with reference TRBV5-1 and TRBJ2-3, the CDR3 gives the full variable domain: KAGVTQTPRYLIKTRGQQVTLSCSPISGHRSVSWYQQTPGQGLQFLFEYFSETQRNKGNFPGRFSGRQFSNSRSEMNVSTLELGDSALYLCASSLGDTQNFGPGTRLTVL.

Concerning this clonotype itself: Possible read error: a much larger clone is one base away. This rearrangement joins TRBV25-1 to TRBJ2-7; no clear D gene. This CDR3 is 14 amino acids long. Germline lookup yields CDR1 MGHDK and CDR2 SYGVNS. The CDR3 is CASRESFFSYEQYF. The CDR3 DNA is TGTGCCAGCAGAGAATCATTCTTCAGCTACGAGCAGTACTTC.

CDR3 in amino acids: CASSEQGTMNTEAFF. The CDR3 DNA reads TGTGCCAGCAGCGAACAGGGGACAATGAACACTGAAGCTTTCTTT. The chain links TRBV7-8 to TRBJ1-1; 7 positions match TRBD1. Per germline, CDR1 SGHVS and CDR2 FQNEAQ. J gave up 0 bases and V 5 bases, and 6 bases lay outside the gene matches. This CDR3 region has 15 residues. Full variable domain (missing parts from reference TRBV7-8 and TRBJ1-1): GAGVSQSPRYKVAKRGQDVALRCDPISGHVSLFWYQQALGQGPEFLTYFQNEAQLDKSGLPSDRFFAERPEGSVSTLKIQRTQQEDSAVYLCASSEQGTMNTEAFFGQGTRLTVV.

In its sample, this clonotype was seen many times. The chain has TRBV5-1 and TRBJ2-3; D is undetermined. CDR1 is SGHRS, CDR2 YFSETQ, per germline. V was pared by 1 base and J by 0 bases, with 9 bases between. This CDR3 contains 15 residues. CDR3 region: CASSLFDTSTDTQYF. CDR3 nucleotide sequence: TGCGCCAGCAGCTTGTTCGATACTAGCACAGATACGCAGTATTTT.

Regarding this clonotype: A much larger clone lies one base from this, so it may be a read error. Given the absence of the conserved phenylalanine or tryptophan at the CDR3 end, a read error is likely. The genes are TRBV6-4 and TRBJ2-3; TRBD1 or TRBD2 may be the D gene (5 bases each). V dropped 5 bases and J dropped 2 bases, with 11 bases sitting between them. This CDR3 has 14 amino acids. In germline, CDR1 is MRHNA, CDR2 SNTAGT. The CDR3 region is CASSPRDDTDTQYL. CDR3 nucleotide sequence: TGTGCCAGCAGTCCCCGGGACGACACAGATACGCAGTATCTT.

Regarding this clonotype: As the CDR3 is not closed by the conserved phenylalanine or tryptophan, this likely results from a read error. This chain connects TRBV28 to TRBJ1-5, with 7 bases that match TRBD1. The length of the CDR3 is 15 residues. J gave up 4 bases and V 2 bases, and 5 bases lay outside the gene matches. Germline loops: CDR1 MDHEN, CDR2 SYDVKM. In DNA form, the CDR3 reads TGTGCCAGCAGTTTAGGTCCCAGGGGGAATCAGCCCCAGCATATT. This gives the protein CASSLGPRGNQPQHI.

A note on this clonotype: A much bigger clone sits one base away, suggesting this may be a read error. The J gene is TRBJ2-3, the V gene TRBV28; 7 nucleotides line up with TRBD1. The V segment lost 7 bases and the J segment 4 bases; nucleotides outside the gene matches: 11. The CDR3 is 15 residues long. Germline-derived CDR1 and CDR2 are MDHEN and SYDVKM. Here the CDR3 reads CASIQGLDRADTQYF. DNA of the CDR3: TGTGCCAGCATCCAAGGTCTTGACAGGGCAGATACGCAGTATTTT.

This clonotype was seen a few times. This sequence joins TRBV5-1 and TRBJ2-1; D call uncertain. The CDR3 sequence is 13 residues long. CDR1 and CDR2 (germline): SGHRS, YFSETQ. V was cut by 1 base and J by 8 bases, with 10 bases left in between. The CDR3 spells CASSLREGYEQFF. In DNA form, the CDR3 reads TGCGCCAGCAGCTTGAGAGAAGGCTATGAGCAGTTCTTC.

The rearrangement joins TRBV19 to TRBJ2-7; TRBD2 is a possible D gene (6 bases). Germline CDR1 is LNHDA and CDR2 is SQIVND (reference sequence). The V gene lost 1 base and the J gene lost 5 bases, with 15 bases spanning the gap. CDR3 length: 15 residues. The CDR3 reads CASSIVAGKGHEQYF. In DNA, the CDR3 is TGTGCCAGTAGTATAGTTGCGGGAAAGGGGCACGAGCAGTACTTC.

The gene calls are TRBV7-9 and TRBJ2-4, with no clear D. Between the trimmed V and J ends, which lost 3 bases and 1 base, there was a span of 10 bases. The V gene's germline CDR1 is SEHNR and CDR2 FQNEAQ (reference sequence). This CDR3 is 15 amino acids long. CDR3 amino acids: CASSLISRAKNIQYF. The CDR3 DNA reads as TGTGCCAGCAGCTTGATTTCCAGGGCCAAAAACATTCAGTACTTC.

This chain connects TRBV5-1 to TRBJ2-1; 13 bases are shared with TRBD2. Germline V CDR1 and CDR2: SGHRS, YFSETQ. CDR3 size: 15 residues. Losses at the gene ends were 4 bases for V and 7 bases for J; bases not matched to a gene: 5. Here the CDR3 reads CASSRRTSGSNEQFF. The CDR3 nucleotides are TGCGCCAGCAGCCGAAGGACTAGCGGGAGTAATGAGCAGTTCTTC.

Concerning this clonotype itself: At one end the junction does not follow the germline gene, possibly because of a read error. The rearrangement uses TRBV20-1 and TRBJ2-6; possibly TRBD1 for D (5 bases). The germline gives CDR1 DFQATT, CDR2 SNEGSKA (reference sequence). The CDR3 runs 18 residues. In nucleotides, the CDR3 is TGCAGTGCTCCACCGGGCAGGGCTCTTGACTCTGGGGCCAACGTCCAGACTTTC. It codes for CSAPPGRALDSGANVQTF.

This clonotype has a count of ten or more. V usage is TRBV13 and J usage is TRBJ1-1; D is unclear. The CDR3 contains 15 residues. V was pared by 5 bases and J by 6 bases, with 19 bases between. CDR1 PRHDT and CDR2 FYEKMQ come from the germline V gene (reference sequence). The CDR3: CASSMPMREVAEAFF. DNA for the CDR3: TGTGCCAGCAGCATGCCCATGAGGGAGGTAGCTGAAGCTTTCTTT.